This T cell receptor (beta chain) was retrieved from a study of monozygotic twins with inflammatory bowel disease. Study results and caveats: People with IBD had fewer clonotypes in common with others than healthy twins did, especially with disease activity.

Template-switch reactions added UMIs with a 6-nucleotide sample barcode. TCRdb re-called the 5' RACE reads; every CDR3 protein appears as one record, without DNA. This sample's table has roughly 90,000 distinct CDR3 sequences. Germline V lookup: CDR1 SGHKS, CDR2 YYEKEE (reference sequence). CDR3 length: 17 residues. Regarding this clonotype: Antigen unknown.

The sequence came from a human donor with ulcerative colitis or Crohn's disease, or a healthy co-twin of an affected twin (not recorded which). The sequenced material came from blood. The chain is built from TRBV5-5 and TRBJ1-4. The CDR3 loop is CASSSPGGPTTNEKLFF.